The present T cell receptor (beta chain) was sequenced within a study of T cells in Graves' hyperthyroidism and ophthalmopathy. Study-level background: Peripheral blood was obtained at initial diagnosis, preceding any treatment.

RNA transcripts gave rise to amplified TCR beta CDR3 regions. The primer set for the first-round RT-PCR of the TCR CDR3 was HTBI. TCRdb itself ran the multiplex PCR reads through MiXCR, one entry per CDR3 protein. The table lists some 770,000 distinct CDR3 sequences, around 17% of them singletons, with around 8% in the top ten. V lost 4 bases and J 7 bases, leaving 11 bases between the germline ends. Germline V CDR1 and CDR2: SGHTA, FQGNSA. The CDR3 has 13 amino acids. Many counts were recorded for this clonotype. Graves' hyperthyroidism is called stable when ophthalmopathy does not progress within 18 months. Those with hyperthyroidism were 18 to 65 years old, newly diagnosed, and ill for under 2 months. Fresh peripheral blood, roughly 9.3 ml, was the source of the PBMCs.

The receptor's source is a man between 18 and 35 years old with Graves' hyperthyroidism. The chain is built from TRBV7-2 and TRBJ1-5; D might be TRBD1 (6 bases). The sample was blood. As DNA, the CDR3 is TGTGCCAGCAGCTCCCAGGGGATGCAGCCCCAGCATTTT. It specifies CASSSQGMQPQHF.